The 21 T cell receptor beta chains presented below share a single source sample, sequenced in a study of T cell responses to AZD1222 COVID-19 vaccine. Profiled with immunoSEQ multiplex PCR; TCRdb holds only in-frame clones, not every one. There are over 95,000 clones in the sample; approximately 87% occur only once, and 12% lies in the top ten. Specimen: peripheral blood, collected on day 0 of AZD1222 vaccination. The receptors come from an adult in good health.

The J gene is TRBJ2-1, the V gene TRBV30; tentative D call: TRBD2 (5 bases). Germline assignment: CDR1 GTSNPN and CDR2 SVGIG (reference sequence). The V and J ends lost 1 base and 2 bases respectively, with 6 bases between them. The CDR3 runs to 13 residues. The CDR3 loop reads CAWSAGTYNEQFF. The CDR3 DNA sequence: TGTGCCTGGAGTGCCGGGACCTACAATGAGCAGTTCTTC.

V and J are TRBV16 and TRBJ1-2; D is unresolved. Per germline, CDR1 KGHSY and CDR2 FQNENV. V lost 0 bases and J 4 bases, leaving 9 bases between the germline ends. This CDR3 comprises 14 residues. The CDR3, as DNA: TGTGCCAGCAGCCAATCTGCCGGGAGCTATGGCTACACCTTC. It yields the protein CASSQSAGSYGYTF.

CDR3: CASSMLAGSSYNEQFF. The CDR3 bases are TGTGCCAGCAGCATGTTGGCGGGCAGCTCCTACAATGAGCAGTTCTTC. This sequence joins TRBV9 and TRBJ2-1, with D maybe TRBD2 (5 bases). Per the germline V gene, CDR1 is SGDLS and CDR2 is YYNGEE. The CDR3 length is 16 residues. Trimming stripped 4 bases from V and 0 bases from J, with 14 bases between.

The chain employs TRBV11-2 and TRBJ2-1, with TRBD1 as a possible D gene (6 bases). CDR1 and CDR2 (germline): SGHAT, FQNNGV. The CDR3 is 15 residues long. V shed 4 bases and J shed 2 bases, with 12 bases lying between them. This CDR3 reads CASSSSGVPYNEQFF. The CDR3 nucleotides read TGTGCCAGCAGCTCCTCAGGGGTCCCCTACAATGAGCAGTTCTTC.

The rearrangement uses TRBV30 and TRBJ2-6, with D possibly being TRBD1 or TRBD2 (5 bases each). The CDR3 has 15 amino acids. Germline V gene lookup returns CDR1 GTSNPN and CDR2 SVGIG (reference sequence). V lost 3 bases and J lost 2, with 11 bases in between. The CDR3 spells CAWSNGAPGANVLTF. The CDR3 coding sequence is TGTGCCTGGAGCAACGGGGCCCCTGGGGCCAACGTCCTGACTTTC.

The genes are TRBV28 and TRBJ2-7; perhaps TRBD1 as D (5 bases). The CDR3 sequence is 14 residues long. Germline V gene lookup returns CDR1 MDHEN and CDR2 SYDVKM. V lost 5 bases, J lost 3 bases, and 14 bases lay in between. The CDR3 region has the DNA TGTGCCAGCAGTACTCAGCAGGGTTACTACGAGCAGTACTTC. Its translation: CASSTQQGYYEQYF.

There are a few counts of this clone. V usage is TRBV27 and J usage is TRBJ1-1; D is ambiguous. This CDR3 spans 15 amino acids. CDR1 and CDR2 from the germline V gene are MNHEY and SMNVEV (reference sequence). V gave up 3 bases and J gave up 1 base, with 12 bases separating them. The CDR3, as DNA: TGTGCCAGCAGTTTTTATACGGGTAGGAACACTGAAGCTTTCTTT. This codes for CASSFYTGRNTEAFF.

The chain combines TRBV14 with TRBJ1-1, with TRBD1 as a possible D gene (5 bases). The CDR3 is 16 residues long. Germline V gene lookup returns CDR1 SGHDN and CDR2 FVKESK. Trimming left V 4 bases short and J 6 bases short, with 21 bases between. In DNA, the CDR3 is TGTGCCAGCAGCCGCCGAATCAGGGTAGGAATATCTGAAGCTTTCTTT. Translation gives CASSRRIRVGISEAFF.

This chain joins TRBV7-9 and TRBJ1-4; D might be TRBD1 (6 bases). The germline V gene has CDR1 SEHNR and CDR2 FQNEAQ (reference sequence). The CDR3 covers 16 residues. Trimming removed 5 bases from V and 0 bases from J, with 13 bases in between. The CDR3 protein is CASSRGQSATNEKLFF. The CDR3 DNA reads TGTGCCAGCAGCCGAGGACAGTCAGCAACTAATGAAAAACTGTTTTTT.

This clone was counted once. CDR3 DNA: TGTGCCAGCAGCCCCATGGGGGGCTACGAGCAGTACTTC. This codes for CASSPMGGYEQYF. V and J are TRBV7-3 and TRBJ2-7; perhaps TRBD2 as D (6 bases). V dropped 5 bases and J dropped 3 bases, with 11 bases sitting between them. The CDR3 consists of 13 residues. Per germline, CDR1 SGHTA and CDR2 FQGTGA.

V and J are TRBV4-2 and TRBJ2-3; TRBD2 matches 8 bases. The V and J ends lost 3 bases and 7 bases, in that order; junction bases with no gene match: 9. The CDR3 sequence is 15 residues long. Per germline, CDR1 LGHNA and CDR2 YNFKEQ. The CDR3 bases are TGTGCCAGCAGCCAGGAACTAGCGGAAGTCCATACGCAGTATTTT. As protein: CASSQELAEVHTQYF.

This clone was recorded only once. Sequence at one end of the junction differs from germline and may be a read error. V and J are TRBV2 and TRBJ2-7, with D perhaps TRBD2 (5 bases). The CDR3 consists of 11 residues. Germline-derived CDR1 and CDR2 are SNHLY and FYNNEI. The CDR3: CASSEARALIF. In nucleotides, the CDR3 is TGTGCCAGCAGTGAGGCGAGGGCGTTGATCTTC.

This chain uses TRBV5-1 with TRBJ2-2; D is possibly TRBD2 (6 bases). Trimming took 6 bases from V and 3 from J, leaving 15 bases between them. Germline V CDR1 and CDR2: SGHRS, YFSETQ. This CDR3 is 15 amino acids long. Here the CDR3 DNA reads TGCGCCAGCAATCGTGGGGACTCGGACACCGGGGAGCTGTTTTTT. Translation: CASNRGDSDTGELFF.

V usage is TRBV3-1 (or the pseudogene TRBV3-2) and J usage is TRBJ2-1; D is unclear. The germline V and J ends were trimmed by 4 bases and 9 bases, with 13 bases remaining between them. CDR3 length: 13 residues. Per germline, CDR1 LGHDT and CDR2 YNNKEL (reference sequence). For the CDR3, the DNA is TGTGCCAGCAGCCGAGACTGGTCGGGTGAGCAGTTCTTC. This codes for CASSRDWSGEQFF.

The chain has TRBV3-1 (or the pseudogene TRBV3-2) and TRBJ2-2, with a weak D call TRBD2 (8 bases). The ends were cut back, 4 bases at V and 8 bases at J, with 20 bases in the middle. CDR1 is LGHDT and CDR2 is YNNKEL in the germline V gene (reference sequence). The CDR3 extends over 16 amino acids. CDR3 bases: TGTGCCAGCAGCCCAGGGGGACTAGGGGCCTCTGGGGAGCTGTTTTTT. Amino acids: CASSPGGLGASGELFF.

The rearrangement joins TRBV19 to TRBJ2-3, with a tentative D call TRBD1 (5 bases). This CDR3 spans 15 amino acids. V lost 7 bases and J lost 4, with 18 bases in between. Per germline, CDR1 LNHDA and CDR2 SQIVND (reference sequence). CDR3 sequence reads: CASKATAKLSDTQYF. The CDR3 DNA is TGTGCCAGTAAGGCGACAGCTAAACTGTCAGATACGCAGTATTTT.

This rearrangement joins TRBV23-1 to TRBJ1-6; D is possibly TRBD1 (5 bases). TRBV23-1 is reported as an ORF; its role is uncertain. The CDR3 contains 13 residues. Deletions cut 4 bases from V and 10 bases from J, with 11 bases between. CDR3 sequence: CASSRLGDSPLHF. In DNA form, the CDR3 reads TGCGCCAGCAGTCGCTTGGGGGACTCACCCCTCCACTTT.

The chain links TRBV6-1 to TRBJ1-6; D is undetermined. V was cut by 1 base and J by 8 bases, with 12 bases left in between. Germline loops: CDR1 MNHNS, CDR2 SASEGT. The CDR3 has 15 amino acids. CDR3 nucleotide sequence: TGTGCCAGCAGTGAAGTAGGGCAGAGCTATTCACCCCTCCACTTT. Residues: CASSEVGQSYSPLHF.

The V call is TRBV18, the J call TRBJ1-2; D gene unclear. The CDR3 covers 16 residues. Trimming pared 3 bases from V and 0 bases from J, leaving 14 bases between. Germline CDR1 is KGHSH and CDR2 is LQKENI. As DNA, the CDR3 is TGTGCCAGCTCACCGGTGAACAGTAGAGCTAACTATGGCTACACCTTC. As protein: CASSPVNSRANYGYTF. Full variable domain (remainder filled in from reference TRBV18 and TRBJ1-2): NAGVMQNPRHLVRRRGQEARLRCSPMKGHSHVYWYRQLPEEGLKFMVYLQKENIIDESGMPKERFSAEFPKEGPSILRIQQVVRGDSAAYFCASSPVNSRANYGYTFGSGTRLTVV.

This chain links TRBV24-1 with TRBJ2-1; D may match TRBD1 or TRBD2 (5 bases each). Germline V gives CDR1 KGHDR, CDR2 SFDVKD. The V gene lost 4 bases and the J gene lost 8 bases, with 23 bases spanning the gap. This CDR3 is built from 17 residues. CDR3 sequence (DNA): TGTGCCACCAGTGACTGGCCCCGCAGGGACGCGAGGGATGAGCAGTTCTTC. Its translation is CATSDWPRRDARDEQFF.

Only a few counts were recorded for this clone. V gene TRBV6-2 or TRBV6-3 combines with J gene TRBJ1-2; 9 nucleotides match TRBD1. The V and J ends lost 4 bases and 4 bases, in that order; junction bases with no gene match: 1. Germline V gene data show CDR1 as MNHEY and CDR2 as SVGEGT. The CDR3 sequence is 13 residues long. The CDR3 here is CASSSDRGYGYTF. Written as DNA, the CDR3 is TGTGCCAGCAGTTCGGACAGGGGCTATGGCTACACCTTC.